A single sample gave rise to the 4 T cell receptor beta chains below, sequenced in a study of blood T cell repertoires in COVID-19. The assay was immunoSEQ multiplex PCR, and TCRdb's table has in-frame clones only and misses some. In the table there are 100,000 to 150,000 clones, under 85% of which are singletons. Sequencing used peripheral blood. These receptors came from a man in his 60s with acute or convalescent COVID-19.

V is TRBV30 and J is TRBJ2-1, with TRBD2 as a possible D gene (6 bases). CDR3 length: 14 amino acids. The V gene's germline CDR1 is GTSNPN and CDR2 SVGIG (reference sequence). Trimming stripped 4 bases from V and 1 base from J, with 11 bases between. DNA of the CDR3: TGTGCCTGGAATACGGGACTTTCCTACAATGAGCAGTTCTTC. This gives the protein CAWNTGLSYNEQFF.

This chain joins TRBV27 and TRBJ2-7; 9 bases agree with TRBD1. V lost 0 bases, J lost 5 bases, and 8 bases stayed unmatched. CDR3 length: 16 amino acids. Germline CDR1 MNHEY, CDR2 SMNVEV (reference sequence). The CDR3 region has the DNA TGTGCCAGCAGTTTATCCCCAGGGACAGGGATCAACGAGCAGTACTTC. This translates into CASSLSPGTGINEQYF.

The rearrangement joins TRBV5-1 to TRBJ2-7; 8 bases agree with TRBD1. Germline CDR1 and CDR2: SGHRS and YFSETQ. V shed 1 base and J 5 bases; nucleotides not matched to a gene: 5. The CDR3 loop spans 14 amino acids. The CDR3 region has the DNA TGCGCCAGCAGCTTGAGGACAGGGAAGGACGAGCAGTACTTC. It is translated as CASSLRTGKDEQYF.

The chain carries TRBV28 and TRBJ1-2; TRBD1 is a possible D gene (5 bases). Germline CDR1 and CDR2: MDHEN and SYDVKM. The CDR3 has 16 residues. V gave up 7 bases and J gave up 0 bases, with 18 bases separating them. CDR3 coding DNA: TGTGCCAGCACCTCCGGGGGGGGAAGCTCTAACTATGGCTACACCTTC. It encodes CASTSGGGSSNYGYTF.